This TCR beta chain is from a study of cytomegalovirus exposure and HLA in healthy donors. Findings of the study overall: With later analysis, a missense DCLRE1C variant became linked to TCR beta V- and J-gene trimming. The study labeled more than 150 TCR beta chains cytomegalovirus-associated.

Concerning this clone itself: Its antigen remains unknown.

Both 60 Vbeta primers and 13 Jbeta primers went into the PCR. Sequencing used immunoSEQ multiplex PCR; TCRdb keeps in-frame clones, though not all of them. Among over 250,000 clones, 86% were seen once, and the ten largest hold 3% to 4%. Germline values: CDR1 SGHDT, CDR2 YYEEEE. V was clipped by 2 bases and J by 9 bases; unmatched bases: 1. The CDR3 length is 14 residues. The receptor's source is a man aged 35 to 55 in good health and CMV-seropositive. The chain recombines TRBV5-6 with TRBJ2-1; TRBD2 matches at 14 bases. Material: PBMCs. Here the CDR3 reads CASSFGTSGGEQFF. The CDR3 region has the DNA TGTGCCAGCAGCTTTGGGACTAGCGGGGGTGAGCAGTTCTTC.